Presented here are 20 T cell receptor beta chains from one specimen sequenced in a study of Graves' ophthalmopathy and Graves' hyperthyroidism. RNA served as the template for amplifying TCR beta CDR3 regions. The workflow started with a first-round RT-PCR run with HTBI primers and then moved on to a second-round multiplex PCR. From the multiplex PCR reads, TCRdb called clonotypes with MiXCR, one entry per CDR3 protein. Here the sample spans roughly 1.1 million distinct CDR3 sequences, about 40% being singletons. The sequenced material came from peripheral blood or thyroid tissue (not recorded which). The receptors derive from an adult man with Graves' hyperthyroidism.

This clonotype was seen more than once but under ten times. The gene calls are TRBV6-5 and TRBJ2-2; D is ambiguous. Germline V gene sequence: CDR1 MNHEY, CDR2 SVGAGI. Trimming removed 7 bases at V and 6 bases at J, with 9 bases between. This CDR3 has 12 residues. The CDR3 coding sequence is TGTGCCAGCAAAAAGCGAGCCGGGGAGCTGTTTTTT. As protein: CASKKRAGELFF.

In this sample, this clonotype turned up many times. This chain uses TRBV6-5 with TRBJ1-1; a possible D gene is TRBD1 (5 bases). The length of the CDR3 is 13 residues. Germline CDR1 MNHEY, CDR2 SVGAGI. V gave up 6 bases and J gave up 1 base, with 9 bases separating them. The CDR3 loop is CASRWTQNTEAFF. The CDR3 DNA follows: TGTGCCAGCAGGTGGACACAGAACACTGAAGCTTTCTTT.

This clonotype came up many times. The genes are TRBV20-1 and TRBJ1-1, with a possible D match to TRBD1 (5 bases). Germline lookup yields CDR1 DFQATT and CDR2 SNEGSKA (reference sequence). The CDR3 sequence is 11 residues long. Deletions cut 6 bases from V and 5 bases from J, with 10 bases between. This chain's CDR3 is CSAEGLTEAFF. In DNA form, the CDR3 reads TGCAGTGCCGAGGGGTTGACTGAAGCTTTCTTT.

The gene calls are TRBV14 and TRBJ1-4; 8 bases align to TRBD1. Trimming took 4 bases from V and 5 from J; bases not matched to a gene: 12. Per germline, CDR1 SGHDN and CDR2 FVKESK. This CDR3 comprises 17 residues. CDR3 bases: TGTGCCAGCAGCCCGCGATACCGGGACAGGCCCAATGAAAAACTGTTTTTT. Translation gives CASSPRYRDRPNEKLFF.

The chain combines TRBV25-1 with TRBJ1-1, with 8 nucleotides matching TRBD1. The CDR3 has 15 residues. V shed 5 bases, J shed 4 bases, and the junction held 9 bases outside the gene matches. Germline lookup yields CDR1 MGHDK and CDR2 SYGVNS. DNA for the CDR3: TGTGCCAGCAGTTTATCTCCAGGGGGCCGCACTGAAGCTTTCTTT. Translating it yields CASSLSPGGRTEAFF.

This clonotype came up many times. J is TRBJ1-1 and V is TRBV10-3; 8 positions agree with TRBD1. Trimming at V came to 6 bases and at J to 5 bases, leaving 5 bases not matched to a gene. This CDR3 contains 13 residues. Germline-derived CDR1 and CDR2 are ENHRY and SYGVKD. The CDR3 loop reads CAIRDRVETEAFF. Here the CDR3 DNA reads TGTGCCATCAGGGACAGGGTTGAGACTGAAGCTTTCTTT.

The chain is built from TRBV15 and TRBJ1-5; no clear D gene. With 4 bases removed from V and 4 bases from J, the gap between germline ends came to 14 bases. Germline V gene sequence: CDR1 LNHNV, CDR2 YYDKDF (reference sequence). This CDR3 region has 15 residues. The CDR3 DNA follows: TGTGCCACCAGCACTTTACCCGCGGGTAATCAGCCCCAGCATTTT. It translates to CATSTLPAGNQPQHF.

This clonotype appeared a few times. The gene calls are TRBV12-3 or TRBV12-4 and TRBJ1-1; the D is unclear. Trimming took 6 bases from V and 1 from J, leaving 12 bases between them. The CDR3 runs to 14 residues. The CDR3 loop reads CASRTVTANTEAFF. CDR3 bases: TGTGCCAGCAGAACCGTGACTGCGAACACTGAAGCTTTCTTT.

The chain combines TRBV6-2 or TRBV6-3 with TRBJ1-5; TRBD1 agrees at 8 bases. With V trimmed by 2 bases and J by 4 bases, 7 bases remained unmatched. CDR1 and CDR2 (germline): MNHEY, SVGEGT. The CDR3 sequence is 16 residues long. The CDR3: CASSYTPRQGNQPQHF. The CDR3 bases are TGTGCCAGCAGTTACACCCCCCGACAGGGGAATCAGCCCCAGCATTTT.

This clonotype was detected a few times. The rearrangement links TRBV12-3 or TRBV12-4 to TRBJ2-7; 9 positions match TRBD1. Trimming took 6 bases from V and 4 from J; bases not matched to a gene: 13. The CDR3 loop spans 16 amino acids. CDR3 region: CASSEENRGHDYEQYF. In nucleotides, the CDR3 is TGTGCCAGCAGCGAAGAAAACAGGGGGCATGATTACGAGCAGTACTTC.

Regarding this clonotype: At one of its ends the junction is not consistent with the germline gene, which may arise from a read error. The chain combines TRBV7-2 with TRBJ1-6; TRBD1 aligns across 10 bases. Per the germline V gene, CDR1 is SGHTA and CDR2 is FQGNSA. The CDR3 covers 16 residues. The DNA for the CDR3 is TGTGCCAACAGCTCTTCCGGGACAGGGGTTTATTCACCCCTCCACTTT. Protein product: CANSSSGTGVYSPLHF.

This clonotype appeared a few times. The chain links TRBV6-1 to TRBJ2-7; 9 bases agree with TRBD1. Germline values: CDR1 MNHNS, CDR2 SASEGT. Trimming cost V 7 bases and J 0 bases; bases outside gene matches: 7. The CDR3 is 15 residues long. CDR3 region: CASILGQGSSYEQYF. The CDR3 DNA sequence: TGTGCCAGCATTTTAGGACAGGGGAGCTCCTACGAGCAGTACTTC.

This CDR3 reads CASSATGQAKETQYF. As DNA, the CDR3 is TGTGCCAGCAGTGCGACAGGACAGGCTAAAGAGACCCAGTACTTC. The chain carries TRBV6-1 and TRBJ2-5, with TRBD1 matching 7 bases. This CDR3 is built from 15 residues. After removal of 4 bases from V and 3 bases from J, the junction contained 8 bases not matched to a gene. The germline gives CDR1 MNHNS, CDR2 SASEGT.

This clonotype was seen repeatedly, ten times or more. The chain couples TRBV7-6 to TRBJ2-5, with unresolved D. The CDR3 has 12 residues. The germline V gene encodes CDR1 SGHVS and CDR2 FNYEAQ. Trimming stripped 2 bases from V and 5 bases from J, with 6 bases between. CDR3 bases: TGTGCCAGCAGCTTAATTCGGGAGACCCAGTACTTC. This translates into CASSLIRETQYF.

CDR3 DNA: TGCAGTAGGGGACTAGCGGGACTCTCCTACGAGCAGTACTTC. Translated: CSRGLAGLSYEQYF. This chain links TRBV20-1 with TRBJ2-7; 13 bases align to TRBD2. Trimming at V came to 8 bases and at J to 0 bases, leaving 4 bases not matched to a gene. The CDR3 has 14 residues. Germline loops: CDR1 DFQATT, CDR2 SNEGSKA (reference sequence).

This clonotype came up a few times. CDR3 region: CASLTGGGGELFF. The CDR3 DNA is TGTGCCAGCCTAACCGGGGGCGGCGGGGAGCTGTTTTTT. The chain has TRBV25-1 and TRBJ2-2, with D perhaps assigned TRBD1 or TRBD2 (6 bases each). V was clipped by 8 bases and J by 7 bases, with 14 bases between them. CDR1 and CDR2 from the germline V gene are MGHDK and SYGVNS. The CDR3 sequence is 13 residues long.

A note on this clonotype: A much larger clone differs by one base, so this may be a read error. Lacking the conserved final phenylalanine or tryptophan, this CDR3 likely reflects a read error. V is TRBV20-1 and J is TRBJ1-2; D is uncertain. Germline V lookup: CDR1 DFQATT, CDR2 SNEGSKA (reference sequence). The CDR3 runs 14 residues. Trimming pared 6 bases from V and 2 bases from J, leaving 16 bases between. As DNA, the CDR3 is TGCAGTGCCGAGATTAGAAGGCAGAACTATGGCTACACCCTC. This encodes CSAEIRRQNYGYTL.

V is TRBV7-9 and J is TRBJ2-5; TRBD2 matches 7 bases. CDR3 size: 12 residues. Germline V gives CDR1 SEHNR, CDR2 FQNEAQ (reference sequence). V dropped 5 bases and J dropped 7; count of bases not matched to a gene: 4. CDR3 amino acids: CASSAASGTQYF. The DNA for the CDR3 is TGTGCCAGCAGCGCGGCTAGCGGGACCCAGTACTTC. The full variable domain, completed using reference TRBV7-9 and TRBJ2-5, is DTGVSQNPRHKITKRGQNVTFRCDPISEHNRLYWYRQTLGQGPEFLTYFQNEAQLEKSRLLSDRFSAERPKGSFSTLEIQRTEQGDSAMYLCASSAASGTQYFGPGTRLLVL.

This clonotype has just a few counts. A much larger clone lies one base from this, so it may be a read error. This chain uses TRBV6-2 or TRBV6-3 with TRBJ1-1, with 7 bases matching TRBD1. Losses at the gene ends were 5 bases for V and 9 bases for J; bases not matched to a gene: 9. This CDR3 spans 13 amino acids. Germline loops: CDR1 MNHEY, CDR2 SVGEGT. CDR3 sequence reads: CASSENRDSQAFF. The DNA for the CDR3 is TGTGCCAGCAGTGAGAACCGGGACAGCCAAGCTTTCTTT.

As concerns this clonotype: Just one base apart from a much larger clone, this may be a read error. The CDR3 DNA reads as TGTGCCAGCAGCGACCGACTAGCGGGGGTGCCAGAGACCCAGTACTTC. This codes for CASSDRLAGVPETQYF. This chain uses TRBV25-1 with TRBJ2-5; 12 nucleotides agree with TRBD2. The germline V gene encodes CDR1 MGHDK and CDR2 SYGVNS. With V trimmed by 6 bases and J by 4 bases, 9 bases remained unmatched. This CDR3 has 16 amino acids. Drawing the rest from reference TRBV25-1 and TRBJ2-5, the complete variable domain is EADIYQTPRYLVIGTGKKITLECSQTMGHDKMYWYQQDPGMELHLIHYSYGVNSTEKGDLSSESTVSRIRTEHFPLTLESARPSHTSQYLCASSDRLAGVPETQYFGPGTRLLVL.